This is a list of T cell receptor beta chains from one sample in a study of blood T cell repertoires in COVID-19. Clones were read by immunoSEQ multiplex PCR, and TCRdb kept only the in-frame ones, dropping some. The sample yields just over 95,000 clones, over 70% seen once. The sample consisted of peripheral blood. These receptors were obtained from a man aged 60 to 69 with acute or convalescent COVID-19. Both conserved end residues are part of each CDR3. D genes are given only for firm matches. Clone size, where shown, is once, few, many, or a class for clones that have expanded.

clone_size	d_call	j_call	v_call	cdr3_aa	cdr3_nt
NA	NA	TRBJ1-2	TRBV30	CAWSVLGLYGYTF	TGTGCCTGGAGTGTACTAGGTCTCTATGGCTACACCTTC
few	NA	TRBJ1-2	TRBV9	CASSVDPEGYGYTF	TGTGCCAGCAGCGTAGACCCGGAGGGCTATGGCTACACCTTC
NA	TRBD2	TRBJ2-5	TRBV7-2	CASSGLAGGQETQYF	TGTGCCAGCAGCGGGCTAGCGGGAGGCCAAGAGACCCAGTACTTC
NA	NA	TRBJ2-4	TRBV9	CASSLTSRDIQYF	TGTGCCAGCAGCCTCACGTCGCGGGACATTCAGTACTTC
NA	TRBD2	TRBJ2-2	TRBV6-5	CASRPPGRDTGELFF	TGTGCCAGCCGACCGCCGGGGAGGGACACCGGGGAGCTGTTTTTT
NA	TRBD1	TRBJ1-1	TRBV10-3	CAISKGQGVAEAFF	TGTGCCATCAGTAAGGGACAGGGTGTGGCTGAAGCTTTCTTT
NA	NA	TRBJ1-5	TRBV6-1	CASSEAGGTNSNQPQHF	TGTGCCAGCAGTGAAGCCGGGGGGACTAATAGCAATCAGCCCCAGCATTTT
NA	TRBD2	TRBJ2-1	TRBV27	CASSSGTSGRAPNDNEQFF	TGTGCCAGCAGTTCGGGGACTAGCGGGAGGGCCCCTAATGATAATGAGCAGTTCTTC
NA	TRBD2	TRBJ2-5	TRBV11-2	CASSLIAGRETQYF	TGTGCCAGCAGCCTAATAGCGGGTCGGGAGACCCAGTACTTC
NA	NA	TRBJ1-1	TRBV5-1	CASSLTADTEAFF	TGCGCCAGCAGCTTGACTGCGGACACTGAAGCTTTCTTT
few	NA	TRBJ1-2	TRBV7-2	CASSNRQGRLDGYTF	TGTGCCAGCAGCAACCGCCAGGGGCGCCTCGATGGCTACACCTTC
once	NA	TRBJ1-1	TRBV9	CASSVGGQTEAFF	TGTGCCAGCAGCGTCGGTGGACAGACTGAAGCTTTCTTT
NA	TRBD1	TRBJ2-2	TRBV6-1	CASSDTGGTNTGELFF	TGTGCCAGCAGTGATACAGGGGGAACTAACACCGGGGAGCTGTTTTTT
NA	NA	TRBJ2-3	TRBV9	CASSVVGGLSDTQYF	TGTGCCAGCAGCGTAGTTGGAGGTTTGTCAGATACGCAGTATTTT
NA	TRBD1	TRBJ1-2	TRBV19	CASSFAGGDFNYGYTF	TGTGCCAGTAGTTTCGCAGGGGGCGATTTTAACTATGGCTACACCTTC
NA	NA	TRBJ2-7	TRBV9	CASSSTAGALSEQYF	TGTGCCAGCAGTTCAACCGCGGGGGCCTTGAGCGAGCAGTACTTC
NA	NA	TRBJ2-7	TRBV19	CASSIGGRIYEQYF	TGTGCCAGTAGTATCGGGGGACGGATCTACGAGCAGTACTTC
NA	NA	TRBJ2-1	TRBV6-1	CASSEKRRDTSRYNEQFF	TGTGCCAGCAGTGAAAAACGTCGGGATACTAGCAGATACAATGAGCAGTTCTTC
NA	NA	TRBJ1-1	TRBV30	CAWSVLGPEAFF	TGTGCCTGGAGTGTACTAGGGCCTGAAGCTTTCTTT
NA	NA	TRBJ2-7	TRBV9	CASSPWRADYEQYF	TGTGCCAGCAGCCCCTGGAGGGCGGACTACGAGCAGTACTTC
NA	NA	TRBJ2-7	TRBV30	CAWRGGPFHLYEQYF	TGTGCCTGGAGGGGGGGGCCCTTCCACCTCTACGAGCAGTACTTC
NA	NA	TRBJ1-6	TRBV19	CASRPRGSPLHF	TGTGCCAGTAGACCTAGGGGTTCACCCCTCCACTTT
once	TRBD2	TRBJ2-2	TRBV30	CAWSVRGGLIGELFF	TGTGCCTGGAGTGTACGGGGGGGGCTGATCGGGGAGCTGTTTTTT
NA	TRBD2	TRBJ2-1	TRBV5-1	CASSLDVAGYNEQFF	TGCGCCAGCAGCTTGGACGTAGCGGGGTACAATGAGCAGTTCTTC
NA	TRBD1	TRBJ1-1	TRBV29-1	CSVAGGKDTEAFF	TGCAGCGTTGCAGGGGGAAAGGACACTGAAGCTTTCTTT
NA	NA	TRBJ2-2	TRBV3-1/TRBV3-2	CASGTGPNTGELFF	TGTGCCAGCGGTACAGGGCCGAACACCGGGGAGCTGTTTTTT
NA	NA	TRBJ1-1	TRBV5-5	CASSLAVVALEAFF	TGTGCCAGCAGCTTGGCCGTAGTCGCCCTTGAAGCTTTCTTT
NA	NA	TRBJ2-2	TRBV19	CASSVEIGELFF	TGTGCCAGTAGTGTCGAGATCGGGGAGCTGTTTTTT
NA	NA	TRBJ1-2	TRBV19	CASSIPRGMDYGYTF	TGTGCCAGTAGTATACCCAGGGGAATGGACTATGGCTACACCTTC
NA	NA	TRBJ1-3	TRBV7-9	CASSSAAGSGNTIYF	TGTGCCAGCAGCTCCGCGGCGGGCTCTGGAAACACCATATATTTT
NA	NA	TRBJ2-7	TRBV6-5	CASSYSWERNGYEQYF	TGTGCCAGCAGTTACTCGTGGGAGCGGAACGGCTACGAGCAGTACTTC
few	NA	TRBJ1-5	TRBV6-5	CASSYSRSGDQPQHF	TGTGCCAGCAGTTACTCGCGAAGCGGGGATCAGCCCCAGCATTTT
few	NA	TRBJ2-3	TRBV14	CASSLGHPAPGGGTDTQYF	TGTGCCAGCAGCCTCGGACATCCTGCCCCGGGGGGCGGCACAGATACGCAGTATTTT
NA	TRBD1	TRBJ2-6	TRBV9	CASSDDRGVGANVLTF	TGTGCCAGCAGCGACGACAGGGGAGTTGGGGCCAACGTCCTGACTTTC
NA	TRBD1	TRBJ2-5	TRBV3-1/TRBV3-2	CASSQVRNRGRETQYF	TGTGCCAGCAGCCAAGTAAGGAACAGGGGGCGCGAGACCCAGTACTTC
few	NA	TRBJ2-5	TRBV27	CASSPLSGSGTQYF	TGTGCCAGCAGCCCCCTGAGCGGGTCGGGGACCCAGTACTTC
NA	TRBD1	TRBJ1-3	TRBV6-5	CASSSNRGFGNTIYF	TGTGCCAGCAGTTCAAACAGGGGTTTTGGAAACACCATATATTTT
NA	NA	TRBJ2-5	TRBV29-1	CSVVLGASQETQYF	TGCAGCGTTGTCCTAGGGGCCAGCCAAGAGACCCAGTACTTC
NA	NA	TRBJ2-3	TRBV7-9	CASSLTVRDTQYF	TGTGCCAGCAGCTTAACGGTGCGGGATACGCAGTATTTT
NA	NA	TRBJ2-5	TRBV6-5	CASTLGGGARETQYF	TGTGCCAGCACCCTAGGAGGGGGGGCAAGAGAGACCCAGTACTTC
NA	TRBD1	TRBJ2-4	TRBV24-1	CATSESTGHLAKNIQYF	TGTGCCACCAGTGAGTCGACAGGGCACCTAGCCAAAAACATTCAGTACTTC